These 10 T cell receptor beta chains share one sample of origin, sequenced in a study of blood T cell repertoires in COVID-19. Sequencing used immunoSEQ multiplex PCR; TCRdb keeps in-frame clones, though not all of them. The sample records tens of thousands of clones, 75% to 90% being singletons. Sequenced material: peripheral blood. Source of these receptors: a woman at least 80 years old with acute or convalescent COVID-19.

This clone was counted a single time. The chain carries TRBV5-4 and TRBJ2-5; 11 bases align to TRBD2. With 4 bases clipped from V and 5 bases from J, the junction kept 13 bases outside the gene matches. Germline V gene data show CDR1 as SGHNT and CDR2 as YYREEE (reference sequence). The CDR3 is 17 residues long. DNA for the CDR3: TGTGCCAGCAGCAGTCCGGGACTAGCGGAGGGAGGGGAGACCCAGTACTTC. Translated: CASSSPGLAEGGETQYF.

The rearrangement links TRBV19 to TRBJ2-3; 9 bases are a match to TRBD2. Per the germline V gene, CDR1 is LNHDA and CDR2 is SQIVND (reference sequence). This CDR3 region has 17 residues. The ends lost 4 bases at V and 2 bases at J; junction bases unmatched: 10. CDR3 protein: CASSTGGGRAHTDTQYF. The CDR3 coding sequence is TGTGCCAGTAGTACCGGGGGCGGGAGGGCCCACACAGATACGCAGTATTTT.

The chain joins TRBV5-1 to TRBJ2-2, with a tentative D call TRBD1 (5 bases). Germline CDR1 and CDR2: SGHRS and YFSETQ. The V end was cut by 0 bases, the J end by 1 base, with 7 bases between. This CDR3 region has 15 residues. The CDR3 DNA reads as TGCGCCAGCAGCTTGGCCACAGGGAACACCGGGGAGCTGTTTTTT. Translated, it gives CASSLATGNTGELFF.

The chain is built from TRBV18 and TRBJ1-6; the match to TRBD1 covers 9 bases. The CDR3 totals 19 residues. Per germline, CDR1 KGHSH and CDR2 LQKENI. Unmatched junction bases numbered 10, after V lost 4 bases and J lost 0 bases. The CDR3 sequence: CASSQISGTGSSYNSPLHF. The CDR3 DNA reads TGTGCCAGCTCACAAATCTCCGGGACAGGGAGCTCCTATAATTCACCCCTCCACTTT.

V gene TRBV6-2 or TRBV6-3 combines with J gene TRBJ1-1; 8 bases fit TRBD1. Germline lookup yields CDR1 MNHEY and CDR2 SVGEGT. The CDR3 is 13 residues long. V dropped 6 bases and J dropped 3; count of bases not matched to a gene: 3. CDR3 loop: CASSRGQDTEAFF. In DNA form, the CDR3 reads TGTGCCAGCAGCAGGGGGCAGGACACTGAAGCTTTCTTT.

V and J are TRBV25-1 and TRBJ2-1; 7 bases fit TRBD2. In germline, CDR1 is MGHDK, CDR2 SYGVNS. This CDR3 has 16 amino acids. V was clipped by 2 bases and J by 9 bases; unmatched bases: 13. The CDR3 nucleotides are TGTGCCAGCAGTGAAGAAGTGAGGCGGGAGCACGGTGAGCAGTTCTTC. It is translated as CASSEEVRREHGEQFF.

The V gene is TRBV12-3 or TRBV12-4, the J gene TRBJ1-6; perhaps TRBD1 as D (6 bases). This CDR3 spans 13 amino acids. Trimming cost V 3 bases and J 10 bases, with 10 bases left between them. The CDR3 DNA sequence: TGTGCCAGCAGTTTCCAGGGGAGATCACCCCTCCACTTT. It yields the protein CASSFQGRSPLHF.

This sequence joins TRBV19 and TRBJ1-2, with D maybe TRBD1 (5 bases). The CDR3 contains 13 residues. CDR1 and CDR2 from the germline V gene are LNHDA and SQIVND (reference sequence). V was shortened by 6 bases and J by 8 bases, with 16 bases between the two germline ends. The CDR3 region is CASSHPSGVGYTF. The CDR3 coding sequence is TGTGCCAGTAGCCACCCATCGGGGGTCGGCTACACCTTC.

The chain links TRBV9 to TRBJ2-1, with D perhaps TRBD2 (6 bases). This CDR3 comprises 17 residues. The germline V gene encodes CDR1 SGDLS and CDR2 YYNGEE. Between the trimmed V and J ends, which lost 3 bases and 0 bases, there was a span of 16 bases. For the CDR3, the DNA is TGTGCCAGCAGCGCCCAAAATCTAGCGAACTCCTACAATGAGCAGTTCTTC. Its translation is CASSAQNLANSYNEQFF.

J is TRBJ1-1 and V is TRBV10-3; 9 nucleotides align to TRBD1. CDR1 ENHRY and CDR2 SYGVKD come from the germline V gene. The CDR3 loop spans 14 amino acids. With 11 bases clipped from V and 4 bases from J, the junction kept 11 bases outside the gene matches. The CDR3 loop is CAAASGQGATEAFF. The DNA of the CDR3 is TGTGCCGCAGCCTCGGGACAGGGAGCCACTGAAGCTTTCTTT.